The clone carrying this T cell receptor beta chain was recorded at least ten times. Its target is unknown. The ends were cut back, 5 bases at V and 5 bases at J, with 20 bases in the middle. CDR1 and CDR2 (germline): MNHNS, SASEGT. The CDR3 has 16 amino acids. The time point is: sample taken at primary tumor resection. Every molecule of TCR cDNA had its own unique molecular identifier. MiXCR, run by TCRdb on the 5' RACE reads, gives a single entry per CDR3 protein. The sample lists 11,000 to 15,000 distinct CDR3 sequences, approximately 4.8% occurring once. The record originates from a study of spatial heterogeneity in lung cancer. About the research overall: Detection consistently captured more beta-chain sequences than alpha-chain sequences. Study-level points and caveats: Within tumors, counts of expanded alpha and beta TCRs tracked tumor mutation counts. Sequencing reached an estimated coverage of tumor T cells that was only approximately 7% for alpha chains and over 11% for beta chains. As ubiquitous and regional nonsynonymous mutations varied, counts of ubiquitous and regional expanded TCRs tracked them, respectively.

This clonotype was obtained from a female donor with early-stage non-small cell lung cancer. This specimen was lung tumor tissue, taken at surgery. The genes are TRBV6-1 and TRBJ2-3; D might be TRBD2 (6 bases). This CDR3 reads CASSFKGTDGGDTQYF. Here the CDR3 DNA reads TGTGCCAGCAGTTTCAAGGGGACTGACGGAGGAGATACGCAGTATTTT.